The T cell receptor beta chain described here comes from a study of immune heterogeneity within non-small cell lung tumors. TCR beta CDR3 was amplified by multiplex PCR using 32 V and 13 J primers. TCRdb re-called the multiplex PCR reads with MiXCR, one entry per CDR3 protein. The table has 4,000 to 5,500 distinct CDR3 sequences, more than 20% seen once. For each sample, template was around 650 ng of bulk tumor genomic DNA. Several biopsies per primary tumor were taken during surgery, spaced as far apart as possible. Untreated, newly diagnosed non-small cell lung cancer patients underwent curative surgery. This clonotype was detected ten times or more. Given a much more abundant clone one base away, this may be a read error. CDR3 size: 14 residues. In germline, CDR1 is LNHNV, CDR2 YYDKDF (reference sequence).

Material for sequencing was lung tumor tissue. This chain uses TRBV15 with TRBJ1-4, with D possibly being TRBD1 (5 bases). This receptor was taken from a man aged 50 to 60 with non-small cell lung cancer. CDR3 in DNA: TGTGTCACCAGCAGGGACTTCGGGGATGAAAAACTGTTTTTT. Amino acids: CVTSRDFGDEKLFF.